This TCR beta chain was documented in a study of blood T cell repertoires in COVID-19. On the study more broadly: Specimens from acute and convalescent COVID-19 originated in the United States, Italy and Spain.

The method was immunoSEQ multiplex PCR; TCRdb's version includes in-frame clones alone and lacks a portion of them. The sample includes over 150,000 clones, over 60% of them seen just once. This clone turned up a few times. The germline gives CDR1 SGHNT, CDR2 YENEEA. Trimming removed 4 bases from V and 14 bases from J, with 16 bases in between. CDR3 length: 12 amino acids. This sequence originates from a man older than 75 with acute or convalescent COVID-19. Sequenced: peripheral blood. The chain joins TRBV11-3 to TRBJ2-3; a weak D match, TRBD1 (6 bases). CDR3: CASSSLTGTRYF. CDR3 DNA sequence: TGTGCCAGCAGCTCCCTTACAGGGACCCGGTATTTT. Using reference TRBV11-3 and TRBJ2-3 for the parts outside the CDR3, the full variable domain is EAGVVQSPRYKIIEKKQPVAFWCNPISGHNTLYWYLQNLGQGPELLIRYENEEAVDDSQLPKDRFSAERLKGVDSTLKIQPAELGDSAVYLCASSSLTGTRYFGPGTRLTVL.